This T cell receptor beta chain stems from a study of cytomegalovirus exposure and HLA in healthy donors. Study-wide results and limits: Published work reported that the classifier diagnosed cytomegalovirus status with high specificity and sensitivity.

About this clone itself: Its matching antigen is unknown.

V dropped 5 bases and J dropped 5; count of bases not matched to a gene: 6. Germline V gene lookup returns CDR1 SGHVS and CDR2 FNYEAQ. The CDR3 runs 15 residues. Sequencing was performed with immunoSEQ multiplex PCR; in TCRdb, only in-frame clones are kept and a portion is missing. This sample has a few hundred thousand clones, with 70% to 90% found just once. Sequenced sample: PBMCs. The receptor comes from a young woman in good health and CMV-seronegative. The chain couples TRBV7-6 to TRBJ2-2; 9 bases agree with TRBD2. The CDR3 loop reads CASSNSGRRTGELFF. CDR3 in DNA: TGTGCCAGCAGCAATAGCGGGAGAAGGACCGGGGAGCTGTTTTTT.